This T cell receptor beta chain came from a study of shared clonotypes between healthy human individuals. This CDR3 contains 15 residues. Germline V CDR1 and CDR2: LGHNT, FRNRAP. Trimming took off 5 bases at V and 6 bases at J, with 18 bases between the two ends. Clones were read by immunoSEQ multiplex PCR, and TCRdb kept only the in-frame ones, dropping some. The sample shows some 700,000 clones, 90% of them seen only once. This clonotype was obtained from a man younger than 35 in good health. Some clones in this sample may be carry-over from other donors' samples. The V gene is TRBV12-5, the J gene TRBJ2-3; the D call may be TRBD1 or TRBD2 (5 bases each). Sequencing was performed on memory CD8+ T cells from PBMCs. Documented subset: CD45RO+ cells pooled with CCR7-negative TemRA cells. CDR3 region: CASGGGTAEVDTQYF. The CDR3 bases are TGTGCTAGTGGTGGTGGGACGGCTGAGGTGGATACGCAGTATTTT. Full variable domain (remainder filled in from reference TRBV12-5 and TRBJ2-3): DARVTQTPRHKVTEMGQEVTMRCQPILGHNTVFWYRQTMMQGLELLAYFRNRAPLDDSGMPKDRFSAEMPDATLATLKIQPSEPRDSAVYFCASGGGTAEVDTQYFGPGTRLTVL.